This T cell receptor beta chain was observed in a study of blood T cells in healthy people across ages. For the second PCR, which ran for about 7 to 11 cycles, a sample-barcoded 5' primer and a J-beta primer mix were used. TCRdb independently ran MiXCR on the 5' RACE reads; one entry per CDR3 protein. The sample yields about 1,800,000 distinct CDR3 sequences, approximately 28% seen once. This CDR3 spans 15 amino acids. CDR1 and CDR2 (germline): SGHRS, YFSETQ. The V end lost 0 bases, the J end lost 5 bases, and 15 bases lay between the germline ends. This TCR came from a woman aged 30 to 39 in good health. Sequencing was done on a sample of blood. The V gene is TRBV5-1, the J gene TRBJ2-7, with D possibly being TRBD1 (6 bases). CDR3 in DNA: TGCGCCAGCAGCTTGGAGGGGACAAATTTCGACGAGCAGTACTTC. Protein: CASSLEGTNFDEQYF.